These 15 T cell receptor beta chains were sequenced from one sample in a study of T-cell memory formation after mild COVID-19. TCRdb ran MiXCR on the 5' RACE reads and lists one entry per CDR3 protein. In the table there are roughly 600,000 distinct CDR3 sequences, about a sixth of which are singletons. Sequencing used PBMCs or a T cell subset sorted from them (not recorded which). These receptors came from an adult woman who had mild COVID-19 (a few samples of this study predate the infection). Cell type and time point are not known.

V gene TRBV9 combines with J gene TRBJ2-7; TRBD1 agrees at 9 bases. Germline V lookup: CDR1 SGDLS, CDR2 YYNGEE. V was clipped by 0 bases and J by 7 bases; unmatched bases: 8. The CDR3 extends over 15 amino acids. The CDR3 protein is CASSVVGTGSAEQYF. In DNA, the CDR3 is TGTGCCAGCAGCGTAGTGGGGACAGGGTCGGCGGAGCAGTACTTC.

The rearrangement joins TRBV24-1 to TRBJ2-2; the D gene is possibly TRBD2 (5 bases). This CDR3 comprises 14 residues. CDR1 and CDR2 from the germline V gene are KGHDR and SFDVKD. The ends were cut back, 7 bases at V and 0 bases at J, with 8 bases in the middle. CDR3 bases: TGTGCCACCAGGAGCGGCGCGAACACCGGGGAGCTGTTTTTT. Its protein product is CATRSGANTGELFF.

There are many counts of this clonotype. J is TRBJ2-5 and V is TRBV6-5, with 10 bases lining up with TRBD2. After removal of 0 bases from V and 8 bases from J, the junction contained 9 bases not matched to a gene. Germline V CDR1 and CDR2: MNHEY, SVGAGI. The CDR3 runs to 16 residues. DNA of the CDR3: TGTGCCAGCAGTTACTCGATGTCTAGCGGGAGTGGTACCCAGTACTTC. The encoded protein is CASSYSMSSGSGTQYF.

The chain couples TRBV12-3 or TRBV12-4 to TRBJ2-3; 10 bases map to TRBD1. CDR3 length: 16 residues. V shed 3 bases, J shed 1 base, and the junction held 4 bases outside the gene matches. The CDR3, as DNA: TGTGCCAGCAGTTTCCGGGACAGGGGAGGCACAGATACGCAGTATTTT. As protein: CASSFRDRGGTDTQYF.

This clonotype has ten or more counts. The chain is built from TRBV12-3 or TRBV12-4 and TRBJ1-1; tentative D call: TRBD1 (5 bases). The CDR3 consists of 11 residues. V lost 7 bases and J 3 bases, leaving 6 bases between the germline ends. CDR3 DNA sequence: TGTGCCAGCAAAGGGGACACTGAAGCTTTCTTT. It is translated as CASKGDTEAFF.

Many counts were recorded for this clonotype. The V and J genes are TRBV11-2 and TRBJ2-3; D is undetermined. CDR3 length: 16 amino acids. V lost 4 bases and J lost 2, with 16 bases in between. The germline gives CDR1 SGHAT, CDR2 FQNNGV. The CDR3 sequence: CASSSLRPLSTDTQYF. For the CDR3, the DNA is TGTGCCAGCAGCTCCTTGCGACCGTTGTCCACAGATACGCAGTATTTT.

This clonotype has just a few counts. This chain connects TRBV4-3 to TRBJ2-1; 7 nucleotides align to TRBD1. Germline loops: CDR1 LGHNA, CDR2 YSLEER. J was trimmed by 8 bases and V by 3 bases; bases with no gene match: 7. The length of the CDR3 is 14 residues. As DNA, the CDR3 is TGCGCCAGCAGCCACTTAGACAGGGAACATGAGCAGTTCTTC. Its protein product is CASSHLDREHEQFF.

This clonotype appeared a few times. The CDR3 DNA reads as TGTGCCAGCAGCCAAGACAGGTCACCCAACTATGGCTACACCTTC. Translating gives CASSQDRSPNYGYTF. The rearrangement links TRBV14 to TRBJ1-2; D is unclear. Trimming removed 0 bases at V and 2 bases at J, with 10 bases between. The CDR3 runs to 15 residues. Germline V gene data show CDR1 as SGHDN and CDR2 as FVKESK. The full variable domain, in which reference TRBV14 and TRBJ1-2 provide the parts outside the CDR3, is EAGVTQFPSHSVIEKGQTVTLRCDPISGHDNLYWYRRVMGKEIKFLLHFVKESKQDESGMPNNRFLAERTGGTYSTLKVQPAELEDSGVYFCASSQDRSPNYGYTFGSGTRLTVV.

The chain employs TRBV29-1 and TRBJ2-7; D gene unclear. With 3 bases removed from V and 1 base from J, the gap between germline ends came to 7 bases. The CDR3 totals 12 residues. In germline, CDR1 is SQVTM, CDR2 ANQGSEA. In nucleotides, the CDR3 is TGCAGCGTTGATGACGGGTCCTACGAGCAGTACTTC. It specifies CSVDDGSYEQYF.

This clonotype was seen many times. The gene calls are TRBV5-1 and TRBJ2-4; D might be TRBD1 (5 bases). Germline values: CDR1 SGHRS, CDR2 YFSETQ. The CDR3 has 15 residues. Trimming cost V 0 bases and J 8 bases, with 15 bases left between them. In DNA form, the CDR3 reads TGCGCCAGCAGCTTGGCCCCAGGGTGGAAAGACATTCAGTACTTC. Translating it yields CASSLAPGWKDIQYF. Looking up the rest from reference TRBV5-1 and TRBJ2-4 gives the full variable domain: KAGVTQTPRYLIKTRGQQVTLSCSPISGHRSVSWYQQTPGQGLQFLFEYFSETQRNKGNFPGRFSGRQFSNSRSEMNVSTLELGDSALYLCASSLAPGWKDIQYFGAGTRLSVL.

The chain carries TRBV30 and TRBJ1-2; TRBD1 matches at 12 bases. V dropped 3 bases and J dropped 7; count of bases not matched to a gene: 9. CDR3 length equals 15 residues. Germline CDR1 and CDR2: GTSNPN and SVGIG (reference sequence). The CDR3 DNA is TGTGCCTGGAGAGGAGGGGGGACAGGGGGCTTTGGCTACACCTTC. Its protein product is CAWRGGGTGGFGYTF.

This clonotype was seen only a few times. The chain recombines TRBV7-7 with TRBJ2-2; D gene ambiguous. This CDR3 region has 13 residues. CDR1 and CDR2 from the germline V gene are SSHAT and FNYEAQ (reference sequence). V was clipped by 5 bases and J by 5 bases, with 9 bases between them. In DNA form, the CDR3 reads TGTGCCAGCAGCCCAGACGGTACCGGGGAGCTGTTTTTT. It specifies CASSPDGTGELFF.

The rearrangement links TRBV3-1 to TRBJ1-1; D unclear. Trimming removed 0 bases at V and 4 bases at J, with 12 bases between. Looked up from germline, CDR1 is LGHDT and CDR2 is YNNKEL (reference sequence). CDR3 length: 15 amino acids. The CDR3 coding sequence is TGTGCCAGCAGCCAAGAGGGAGGACGGGTCACTGAAGCTTTCTTT. This encodes CASSQEGGRVTEAFF.

The sample holds many counts of this clonotype. The chain combines TRBV5-7 with TRBJ2-5; tentative D call: TRBD1 (6 bases). Being an ORF, TRBV5-7 has a function that is uncertain. Trimming took 1 base from V and 1 from J, leaving 8 bases between them. There are 14 residues in the CDR3. CDR3 sequence: CASSLWTAQETQYF. CDR3 coding DNA: TGTGCCAGCAGCTTGTGGACAGCCCAAGAGACCCAGTACTTC.

The chain has TRBV4-1 and TRBJ1-2, with D perhaps matching TRBD1 (5 bases). In germline, CDR1 is MGHRA, CDR2 YSYEKL. The CDR3 sequence is 13 residues long. Trimming cost V 3 bases and J 4 bases, with 9 bases left between them. The CDR3 loop reads CASSQVGAYGYTF. In DNA, the CDR3 is TGCGCCAGCAGCCAGGTCGGGGCCTATGGCTACACCTTC.